The following is a TCR beta chain sequence with its context. V trimming: 4 bases; J trimming: 6 bases; junction bases outside the gene matches: 24. The germline CDR1 and CDR2 sequences are SNHLY and FYNNEI. The CDR3 is 20 residues long. This record comes from a study of shared T cell receptors in the human thymus. Sequenced by immunoSEQ multiplex PCR; TCRdb stores in-frame clones only, minus some. The table has almost 550,000 clones, about 84% seen once. These data were likewise used in another study, on human thymus T cells. That source notes: Thymus specimens were resections from corrective heart surgery. Related research examined unrelated individuals and reported that their thymic repertoires overlapped highly.

This receptor was obtained from a boy under two years old with a congenital heart defect. V and J are TRBV2 and TRBJ1-5; TRBD1 agrees at 7 bases. The specimen was thymocytes. CDR3 nucleotide sequence: TGTGCCAGCAGTGCGAAAAGACAGGGAGGTTCGGGGACAATTGGTCAGCCCCAGCATTTT. This sequence encodes CASSAKRQGGSGTIGQPQHF.